This T cell receptor (beta chain) appears in the sequencing data of a study of T cell responses to AZD1222 COVID-19 vaccine. Clones were sequenced by immunoSEQ multiplex PCR, and TCRdb holds only the in-frame ones, with some missing. The table lists over 60,000 clones, around 79% of them singletons. To note about this clone: Its antigen is unknown.

Trimming pared 6 bases from V and 4 bases from J, leaving 7 bases between. The CDR3 consists of 12 residues. Germline V CDR1 and CDR2: SNHLY, FYNNEI. Study conclusions and caveats: Most donors were white British and more were female, and clonal diversity was possibly underestimated.

Sequences were derived from peripheral blood, sampled on day 0 of MenACWY control vaccination. The gene calls are TRBV2 and TRBJ1-5; D not certain. The TCR was taken from an adult in good health. DNA of the CDR3: TGTGCCAGCAGGGCAGATAATCAGCCCCAGCATTTT. The encoded protein is CASRADNQPQHF.